The next 22 T cell receptor beta chains were all read from a single sample in a study of blood T cells in healthy people across ages. A second roughly 6 to 12 cycle PCR used barcoded and J-beta primers. In TCRdb, the 5' RACE reads were re-called with MiXCR into one record per CDR3 protein. The sample consists of roughly 800,000 distinct CDR3 sequences, over 45% of them appearing once. Sample: blood. Source of these receptors: a man younger than 40 in good health.

For this clonotype: A read error may explain this, as a much larger clone is one base away. Here the CDR3 reads CASSWNTEAFF. Here the CDR3 DNA reads TGTGCCAGCAGTTGGAACACTGAAGCTTTCTTT. The chain recombines TRBV7-9 with TRBJ1-1; no clear D. This CDR3 spans 11 amino acids. CDR1 and CDR2 from the germline V gene are SEHNR and FQNEAQ (reference sequence). The V end was cut by 6 bases, the J end by 1 base, with 3 bases between.

This clonotype was found once. The genes are TRBV18 and TRBJ2-7; TRBD1 might be the D (5 bases). Trimming took off 0 bases at V and 2 bases at J, with 11 bases between the two ends. This CDR3 contains 15 residues. Per germline, CDR1 KGHSH and CDR2 LQKENI. The chain's CDR3 is CASSPPSQAPYEQYF. In nucleotides, the CDR3 is TGTGCCAGCTCACCACCGTCACAGGCACCCTACGAGCAGTACTTC.

This clonotype has more than one count but fewer than ten. This chain connects TRBV29-1 to TRBJ2-1; TRBD2 agrees at 9 bases. Germline CDR1 and CDR2: SQVTM and ANQGSEA. CDR3 length equals 15 residues. Trimming at V came to 2 bases and at J to 6 bases, leaving 8 bases not matched to a gene. The CDR3 nucleotides read TGCAGCGTTGAATTCTGGACTAGCGTTATCAATGAGCAGTTCTTC. Its protein product is CSVEFWTSVINEQFF.

The sample holds a few counts of this clonotype. The V and J genes are TRBV6-2 or TRBV6-3 and TRBJ1-5; 9 nucleotides align to TRBD1. This CDR3 region has 17 residues. CDR1 is MNHEY and CDR2 is SVGEGT in the germline V gene. Germline trimming cut 8 bases from V and 1 base from J; bases unmatched to any gene: 12. The CDR3 DNA reads TGTGCCAGCCGCGCGGGACAGGGTTTTAAGAGCAATCAGCCCCAGCATTTT. It yields the protein CASRAGQGFKSNQPQHF.

The chain's CDR3 is CSARDLGRSYEQYF. CDR3 sequence (DNA): TGCAGTGCTAGAGATCTCGGTAGATCCTACGAGCAGTACTTC. The chain is built from TRBV20-1 and TRBJ2-7; no clear D. Per the germline V gene, CDR1 is DFQATT and CDR2 is SNEGSKA (reference sequence). The CDR3 has 14 amino acids. V gave up 0 bases and J gave up 1 base, with 10 bases separating them.

The CDR3 sequence: CAIRGSSYEQYF. CDR3 in DNA: TGTGCCATCAGGGGAAGCTCCTACGAGCAGTACTTC. The J gene is TRBJ2-7, the V gene TRBV10-3, with D hard to call. Looked up from germline, CDR1 is ENHRY and CDR2 is SYGVKD. V was shortened by 6 bases and J by 0 bases, with 6 bases between the two germline ends. The CDR3 sequence is 12 residues long.

This rearrangement joins TRBV10-2 to TRBJ2-6, with D uncertain. Germline values: CDR1 WSHSY, CDR2 SAAADI. The CDR3 runs 13 residues. Between the trimmed V and J ends, which lost 1 base and 3 bases, there was a span of 1 base. The CDR3 is CASSEFGANVLTF. In nucleotides, the CDR3 is TGCGCCAGCAGTGAGTTTGGGGCCAACGTCCTGACTTTC.

The rearrangement links TRBV20-1 to TRBJ2-2, with D perhaps being TRBD1 or TRBD2 (5 bases each). V gave up 4 bases and J gave up 7 bases, with 19 bases separating them. The CDR3 has 15 amino acids. Germline values: CDR1 DFQATT, CDR2 SNEGSKA (reference sequence). The CDR3 coding sequence is TGCAGTGCTATCGGGACCCCTACCGGTGTCGGGGAGCTGTTTTTT. As protein: CSAIGTPTGVGELFF.

This sequence joins TRBV29-1 and TRBJ1-2; tentative D call: TRBD1 (5 bases). The V and J ends lost 4 bases and 4 bases respectively, with 10 bases between them. Germline assignment: CDR1 SQVTM and CDR2 ANQGSEA. The CDR3 extends over 12 amino acids. CDR3 loop: CSVVREGYGYTF. In nucleotides, the CDR3 is TGCAGCGTTGTCAGGGAGGGCTATGGCTACACCTTC.

This clonotype was recorded a few times. This chain uses TRBV7-6 with TRBJ2-5; D gene ambiguous. CDR3 length equals 13 residues. Per the germline V gene, CDR1 is SGHVS and CDR2 is FNYEAQ. The V and J ends lost 5 bases and 2 bases respectively, with 9 bases between them. In DNA form, the CDR3 reads TGTGCCAGCAGCCGAATAGCTCAAGAGACCCAGTACTTC. Translated, it gives CASSRIAQETQYF.

The sample holds a few counts of this clonotype. The rearrangement links TRBV29-1 to TRBJ2-1, with 11 bases fitting TRBD2. CDR1 is SQVTM and CDR2 is ANQGSEA in the germline V gene. Trimming took 3 bases from V and 6 from J; bases not matched to a gene: 10. This CDR3 comprises 16 residues. The CDR3 sequence is CSVERASGRRGNEQFF. The CDR3 nucleotides are TGCAGCGTTGAGCGGGCTAGCGGGAGGCGTGGCAATGAGCAGTTCTTC.

This chain links TRBV13 with TRBJ2-5, with unresolved D. Near its end, the DNA agrees better with TRBJ2-7, so the J call may be wrong. Looked up from germline, CDR1 is PRHDT and CDR2 is FYEKMQ (reference sequence). This CDR3 region has 13 residues. The CDR3 DNA sequence: TGTGCCAGCAGATCCCGAGCAAGCGACGAGCAGTACTTC. This encodes CASRSRASDEQYF.

This chain joins TRBV15 and TRBJ1-4, with D possibly matching TRBD1 (5 bases). Looked up from germline, CDR1 is LNHNV and CDR2 is YYDKDF (reference sequence). The CDR3 runs to 15 residues. Trimming removed 0 bases at V and 4 bases at J, with 9 bases between. The DNA of the CDR3 is TGTGCCACCAGCAGAGAGGCAGGGTTTAATGAAAAACTGTTTTTT. Amino acid sequence: CATSREAGFNEKLFF.

The V and J genes are TRBV5-1 and TRBJ2-1; no firm D call. The CDR3 runs 15 residues. Germline V gene data show CDR1 as SGHRS and CDR2 as YFSETQ. Trimming left V 1 base short and J 6 bases short, with 14 bases between. The CDR3 nucleotides read TGCGCCAGCAGCTTGTCGTGGTCCCAATCCAATGAGCAGTTCTTC. Translated, it gives CASSLSWSQSNEQFF.

This chain joins TRBV4-2 and TRBJ2-7; 8 bases line up with TRBD1. Unmatched junction bases numbered 13, after V lost 2 bases and J lost 7 bases. Per germline, CDR1 LGHNA and CDR2 YNFKEQ. The CDR3 is 16 amino acids. The CDR3 sequence: CASSQTIGQGSREQYF. The CDR3 DNA reads as TGTGCCAGCAGCCAAACCATAGGACAGGGTAGTAGGGAGCAGTACTTC.

This clonotype occurred once. The rearrangement joins TRBV4-3 to TRBJ2-6; TRBD1 agrees at 7 bases. V gave up 2 bases and J gave up 2 bases; unmatched junction bases: 6. In germline, CDR1 is LGHNA, CDR2 YSLEER. This CDR3 region has 17 residues. For the CDR3, the DNA is TGCGCCAGCAGCCAAATAACAGGGGATGCTGGGGCCAACGTCCTGACTTTC. Its protein product is CASSQITGDAGANVLTF.

The chain combines TRBV5-1 with TRBJ2-7; tentative D call: TRBD1 (6 bases). Germline CDR1 reads SGHRS; CDR2 reads YFSETQ. CDR3 size: 15 residues. V dropped 0 bases and J dropped 4 bases, with 14 bases sitting between them. The CDR3 spells CASSLEPGVNYEQYF. In DNA form, the CDR3 reads TGCGCCAGCAGCTTGGAACCAGGGGTTAATTACGAGCAGTACTTC.

The chain combines TRBV10-3 with TRBJ2-6; 11 positions agree with TRBD1. The V segment lost 6 bases and the J segment 1 base; nucleotides outside the gene matches: 11. This CDR3 spans 19 amino acids. CDR1 and CDR2 from the germline V gene are ENHRY and SYGVKD. DNA for the CDR3: TGTGCCATCAGGAGGAAGGGGGACAGGGGGTCTTCTGGGGCCAACGTCCTGACTTTC. It yields the protein CAIRRKGDRGSSGANVLTF.

This clonotype has ten or more counts. The V gene is TRBV7-2, the J gene TRBJ2-7; D perhaps matches TRBD2 (6 bases). This CDR3 is built from 15 residues. CDR1 and CDR2 from the germline V gene are SGHTA and FQGNSA. The ends were cut back, 1 base at V and 2 bases at J, with 12 bases in the middle. CDR3 sequence: CASSLVGGGAYEQYF. The CDR3 region has the DNA TGTGCCAGCAGCTTAGTGGGAGGAGGTGCCTACGAGCAGTACTTC. Filled out from reference TRBV7-2 and TRBJ2-7, the complete variable domain reads GAGVSQSPSNKVTEKGKDVELRCDPISGHTALYWYRQSLGQGLEFLIYFQGNSAPDKSGLPSDRFSAERTGGSVSTLTIQRTQQEDSAVYLCASSLVGGGAYEQYFGPGTRLTVT.

The chain combines TRBV7-9 with TRBJ2-7; D possibly corresponds to TRBD2 (5 bases). Trimming removed 3 bases at V and 2 bases at J, with 8 bases between. This CDR3 has 13 amino acids. Germline CDR1 reads SEHNR; CDR2 reads FQNEAQ (reference sequence). The CDR3 loop is CASSLDSAYEQYF. The CDR3 bases are TGTGCCAGCAGCTTGGACTCAGCCTACGAGCAGTACTTC.

This clonotype came up a few times. The rearrangement joins TRBV20-1 to TRBJ2-7, with D unclear. The germline CDR1 and CDR2 sequences are DFQATT and SNEGSKA (reference sequence). Deletions cut 0 bases from V and 5 bases from J, with 14 bases between. The CDR3 is made up of 14 amino acids. CDR3 protein: CSARDVTNGDEQYF. In nucleotides, the CDR3 is TGCAGTGCTAGAGATGTAACTAATGGGGACGAGCAGTACTTC.

This clonotype occurred a few times. V is TRBV7-9 and J is TRBJ2-6; maybe TRBD1 (5 bases). Trimming removed 5 bases at V and 1 base at J, with 12 bases between. In germline, CDR1 is SEHNR, CDR2 FQNEAQ (reference sequence). The CDR3 is 16 amino acids. This CDR3 reads CASSLAAGSGANVLTF. As DNA, the CDR3 is TGTGCCAGCAGCCTCGCCGCAGGGTCTGGGGCCAACGTCCTGACTTTC.